This TCR beta chain is from a study of early T cells in non-severe SARS-CoV-2 infection. In the study overall: Unsorted whole-blood RNA was sequenced in bulk, leaving chains unpaired.

This clonotype was recorded a few times. Its antigen is currently unknown. Study-level results: Database matching using VDJdb favored anti-spike CD8 responses, with private and CD4 specificities left missing.

Each cDNA molecule carried a unique molecular identifier. From the 5' RACE reads, TCRdb called clonotypes with MiXCR, one entry per CDR3 protein. The sample holds 74,000 or so distinct CDR3 sequences, 9.5% to 15% seen once. The CDR3 has 19 amino acids. V lost 5 bases and J lost 0; bases outside the gene matches: 15. Germline V gene lookup returns CDR1 SEHNR and CDR2 FQNEAQ (reference sequence). Source material: whole blood. This TCR was recovered from an adult who was a healthcare worker with PCR-confirmed SARS-CoV-2 infection or an uninfected control (not recorded which). This chain connects TRBV7-9 to TRBJ2-1; the match to TRBD2 covers 8 bases. The DNA of the CDR3 is TGTGCCAGCAGCCCGGCGGGGCTAGCGGGCCTAAGCTCCTACAATGAGCAGTTCTTC. Protein product: CASSPAGLAGLSSYNEQFF.